This T cell receptor beta chain was obtained from a study of T-cell memory formation after mild COVID-19. The CDR3 covers 13 residues. V trimming: 7 bases; J trimming: 5 bases; junction bases outside the gene matches: 4. Germline lookup yields CDR1 SNHLY and CDR2 FYNNEI. Each CDR3 protein is one row after TCRdb ran MiXCR on the 5' RACE reads. The data contain about 260,000 distinct CDR3 sequences, 16% of them singletons. The source of this sequence is a man aged 18 to 30 who had mild COVID-19 (a few samples of this study predate the infection). Cell type and time point are not known. The chain joins TRBV2 to TRBJ2-2; TRBD1 matches at 7 bases. The sample taken for sequencing was PBMCs or a T cell subset sorted from them (not recorded which). CDR3 bases: TGTGCCAGCAATACAGGGGAAACCGGGGAGCTGTTTTTT. Translated, it gives CASNTGETGELFF. The whole variable domain, filled in from reference TRBV2 and TRBJ2-2, reads EPEVTQTPSHQVTQMGQEVILRCVPISNHLYFYWYRQILGQKVEFLVSFYNNEISEKSEIFDDQFSVERPDGSNFTLKIRSTKLEDSAMYFCASNTGETGELFFGEGSRLTVL.